Sequencing of this TCR beta chain was carried out in a study of blood T cells in healthy people across ages. Study results and caveats: Per-million-T-cell TCR beta diversity fell roughly linearly with age.

A second PCR of 7 to 11 cycles used a sample-barcoded 5' primer and a J-beta primer mix. Each TCR beta cDNA got a 12-nucleotide random molecular identifier. Using its own MiXCR run on the 5' RACE reads, TCRdb lists one record per CDR3 protein. This sample has just over 1 million distinct CDR3 sequences; less than 50% occur once, and the top ten carry approximately 20%. Germline CDR1 and CDR2: SGHTA and FQGNSA. The CDR3 contains 14 residues. The V end lost 3 bases, the J end lost 7 bases, and 15 bases lay between the germline ends. Concerning this clonotype itself: Antigen specificity is unknown.

This rearrangement joins TRBV7-2 to TRBJ2-5, with D perhaps TRBD1 (5 bases). The receptor was derived from a woman aged 60-75 years in good health. The specimen was blood. The CDR3 loop is CASSLDQGPGTQYF. In DNA, the CDR3 is TGTGCCAGCAGCTTGGATCAGGGTCCGGGGACCCAGTACTTC.